A single TCR beta chain is shown here with its context. Its specificity is unknown. The data were taken from a study of shared clonotypes between healthy human individuals. Study-wide background: Every donor yielded three CD4 naive, three CD4 memory, two CD8 naive and one CD8 memory plate. Broader study findings: Exclusively blood specimens were collected; tissue repertoires likely differ. Clonotype sharing among donors was thought likely to change with sequencing depth.

Only CD45RO-negative cells positively selected for CCR7 counted as naive CD8 cells, so terminally differentiated effector memory CD45RA+ cells were excluded. The CDR3 contains 15 residues. Germline V gene data show CDR1 as SGDLS and CDR2 as YYNGEE. V lost 4 bases to trimming and J lost 6 bases; unmatched junction nucleotides: 8. Assay: immunoSEQ multiplex PCR; the TCRdb copy retains only in-frame clones and omits some. Of around 2,000,000 clones listed, about 95% were seen once; the top ten hold around 1.2%. This rearrangement joins TRBV9 to TRBJ2-1, with 9 nucleotides matching TRBD1. Material: naive CD8+ T cells sorted from blood. The clonotype comes from a man aged 18 to 35 in good health. Here the CDR3 reads CASSYGTGRGNEQFF. The CDR3 bases are TGTGCCAGCAGCTACGGGACAGGGCGAGGCAATGAGCAGTTCTTC.